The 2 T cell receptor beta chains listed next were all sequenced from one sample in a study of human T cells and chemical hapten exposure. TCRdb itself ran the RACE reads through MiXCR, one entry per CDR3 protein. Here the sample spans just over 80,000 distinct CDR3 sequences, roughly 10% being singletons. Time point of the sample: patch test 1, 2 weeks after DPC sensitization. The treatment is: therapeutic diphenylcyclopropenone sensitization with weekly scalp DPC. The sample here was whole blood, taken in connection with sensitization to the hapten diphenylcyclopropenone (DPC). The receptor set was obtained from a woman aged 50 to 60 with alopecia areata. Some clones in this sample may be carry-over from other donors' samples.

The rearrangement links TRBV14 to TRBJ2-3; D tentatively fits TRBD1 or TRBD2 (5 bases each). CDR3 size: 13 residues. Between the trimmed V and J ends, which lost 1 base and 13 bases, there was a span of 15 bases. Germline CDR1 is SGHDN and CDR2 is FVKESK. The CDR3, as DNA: TGTGCCAGCAGCCAAGCACGTCTCGGGGCTGAGTATTTT. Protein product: CASSQARLGAEYF.

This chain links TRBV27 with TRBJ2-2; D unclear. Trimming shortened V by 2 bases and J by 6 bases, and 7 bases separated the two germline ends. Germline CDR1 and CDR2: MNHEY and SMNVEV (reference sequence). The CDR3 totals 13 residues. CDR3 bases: TGTGCCAGCAGTTTAATATGGTCCGGGGAGCTGTTTTTT. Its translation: CASSLIWSGELFF.